This T cell receptor beta chain was identified in a study of cytomegalovirus exposure and HLA in healthy donors. The PCR used 60 Vbeta and 13 Jbeta primers. Clones were sequenced by immunoSEQ multiplex PCR, and TCRdb holds only the in-frame ones, with some missing. The sample lists over 100,000 clones; around 64% were seen once. General study findings and limits: Later analysis found that TCR beta chains associated with HLA were more clonally expanded than other, equally common chains. The authors listed 164 TCR beta chains as cytomegalovirus-associated. TCR beta chain V- and J-gene trimming was linked, in a later analysis, to a missense variant in DCLRE1C.

The length of the CDR3 is 13 residues. Looked up from germline, CDR1 is MDHEN and CDR2 is SYDVKM. V was pared by 6 bases and J by 0 bases, with 1 base of the junction left unmatched. Points on this clone: Its antigen is not known.

The sequence derives from a woman under 40 in good health and CMV-seronegative. The rearrangement links TRBV28 to TRBJ2-7; 8 nucleotides match TRBD2. Sequencing was done on a sample of PBMCs. The CDR3 spells CASRSGSSYEQYF. The CDR3 region has the DNA TGTGCCAGCAGAAGCGGGAGCTCCTACGAGCAGTACTTC. The full variable domain, in which reference TRBV28 and TRBJ2-7 provide the parts outside the CDR3, is DVKVTQSSRYLVKRTGEKVFLECVQDMDHENMFWYRQDPGLGLRLIYFSYDVKMKEKGDIPEGYSVSREKKERFSLILESASTNQTSMYLCASRSGSSYEQYFGPGTRLTVT.